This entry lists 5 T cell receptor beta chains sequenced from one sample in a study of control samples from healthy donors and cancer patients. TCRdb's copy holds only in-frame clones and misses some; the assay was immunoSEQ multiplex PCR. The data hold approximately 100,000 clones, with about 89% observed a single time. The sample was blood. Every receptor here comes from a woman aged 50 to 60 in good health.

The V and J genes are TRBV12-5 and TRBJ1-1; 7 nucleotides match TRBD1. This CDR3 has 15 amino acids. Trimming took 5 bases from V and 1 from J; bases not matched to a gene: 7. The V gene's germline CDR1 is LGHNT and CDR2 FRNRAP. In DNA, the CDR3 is TGTGCTAGTGGTCCGCGACAGGGACCGAACACTGAAGCTTTCTTT. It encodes CASGPRQGPNTEAFF. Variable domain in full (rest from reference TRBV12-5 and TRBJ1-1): DARVTQTPRHKVTEMGQEVTMRCQPILGHNTVFWYRQTMMQGLELLAYFRNRAPLDDSGMPKDRFSAEMPDATLATLKIQPSEPRDSAVYFCASGPRQGPNTEAFFGQGTRLTVV.

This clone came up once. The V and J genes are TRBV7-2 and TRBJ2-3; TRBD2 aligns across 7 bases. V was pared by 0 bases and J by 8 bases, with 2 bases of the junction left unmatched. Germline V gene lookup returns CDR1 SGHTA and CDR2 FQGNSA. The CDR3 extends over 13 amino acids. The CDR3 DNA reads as TGTGCCAGCAGCTTAGCGGGAGGGGTTACGCAGTATTTT. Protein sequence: CASSLAGGVTQYF.

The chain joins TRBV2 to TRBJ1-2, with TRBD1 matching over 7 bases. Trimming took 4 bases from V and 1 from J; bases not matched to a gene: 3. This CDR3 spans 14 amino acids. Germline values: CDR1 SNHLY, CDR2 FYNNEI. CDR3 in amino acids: CASSVQGVNYGYTF. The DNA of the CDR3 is TGTGCCAGCAGTGTCCAGGGGGTTAACTATGGCTACACCTTC.

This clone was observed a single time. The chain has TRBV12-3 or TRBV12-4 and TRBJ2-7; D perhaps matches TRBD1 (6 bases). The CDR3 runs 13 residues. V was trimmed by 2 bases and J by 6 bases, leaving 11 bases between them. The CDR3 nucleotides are TGTGCCAGCAGTTTAAACAGGGCGGGCGAGCAGTACGTC. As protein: CASSLNRAGEQYV.

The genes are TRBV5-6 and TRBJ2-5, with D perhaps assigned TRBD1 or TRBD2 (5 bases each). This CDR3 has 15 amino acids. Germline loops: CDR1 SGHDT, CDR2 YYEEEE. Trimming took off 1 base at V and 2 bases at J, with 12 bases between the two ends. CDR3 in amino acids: CASSLLGREQETQYF. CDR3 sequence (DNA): TGTGCCAGCAGCTTGTTGGGCAGGGAGCAAGAGACCCAGTACTTC.